This TCR beta chain was retrieved from a study of CD8+CD57+ T cells in acquired aplastic anemia (dated by TCRdb to the late 2010s). Study-wide context: DNA extracted from sorted CD4+ and CD8+ cells had a mean of about 3.3 ug, with a range of about 0.18 to 27.4 ug. A CD8+CD57+ expansion meant a frequency higher than the mean frequency seen in healthy subjects. Results and caveats for the whole study, not just this receptor: Approximately 31 CD8+ CDR3 sequences were found in both patients and controls but appeared to be highly expressed in patients and within the immunodominant clones of the patients. Between patients and healthy controls, no significant difference in CD8+ Simpson's diversity was found (P=0.060).

A note on this clonotype: What antigen it recognizes has not been identified. Base quality data are lacking; no much larger clone is found one base away.

V is reduced by 3 bases and J by 3 bases, leaving a spacing of 15 bases between them. From the cysteine through the phenylalanine, the CDR3 covers 15 amino acids. Here the CDR3 DNA is all that survives: 45 bases in frame from base 1. The germline V gene provides CDR1 SNHLY and CDR2 FYNNEI. Genomic DNA served as template for TCR beta VDJ combination and CDR3 sequence profiling. TCR repertoire sequencing was run on an Illumina HiSeq 2000. As for the original processing: Repertoire assessment relied on Simpson's diversity index, CDR3 size and DJ length profiles, and TRBV/TRBJ rearrangement plots. The most abundant DNA sequence in the deep sequencing data was defined as the immunodominant clone. CDR3 amino acid sequences were checked for sharing between subjects and were compared against published repertoires and the VDJdb database. Starting from the raw public reads, TCRdb applied fastp trimming at Q25, assembled clones with MiXCR and retained in-frame beta chains. For every CDR3 protein sequence, its rows merge into one entry that carries the most common genes and DNA. In this record, the V and J calls reflect TCRdb's handling and not the investigators' own analysis. The sample records over 150,000 distinct CDR3 sequences, about two thirds of which are singletons. Jointly, the top ten make up 45% to 60% of the sample.

Flow cytometry had shown CD8+CD57+ cell expansion in the patients selected for sequencing. All patients had severe acquired aplastic anemia diagnosed by International Study of Aplastic Anemia and Agranulocytosis and Camitta criteria. No therapy had been received by the patients at the time of blood sampling. The study deep-sequenced TCR repertoires of sorted CD4+ and CD8+ blood T cells from severe aplastic anemia patients and healthy subjects. In the USA, patient enrollment took place under clinicaltrials.gov protocols 00001620, 01623167, 00001397, 00071045, 00081523 and 00961064. Ficoll-Paque density gradient centrifugation was used to isolate peripheral blood mononuclear cells. Before DNA was extracted, CD4+ and CD8+ T cells were sorted using either FACS or magnetic beads.

This clonotype originated in a human donor with aplastic anemia. The sample was sorted CD4+, CD8+, or CD8+CD57+ T cells (not recorded which) from PBMCs. The V and J segments used are TRBV2 and TRBJ2-7; matching of 6 bases hints at TRBD2 as the D gene. The CDR3 protein is CASSETAGPNYEQYF. The bases are TGTGCCAGCAGTGAGACGGCGGGACCCAACTACGAGCAGTACTTC.